This T cell receptor beta chain was identified in a study of shared clonotypes between healthy human individuals. The wider study: Serving as donors were two women and a few men, whose ages spanned 18 to 49.

Study results and limitations: How much donors shared clonotypes was expected to be affected by sequencing depth.

Genomic DNA, for the unsorted samples, came from roughly 94 million PBMCs. V lost 3 bases, J lost 3 bases, and 4 bases stayed unmatched. The CDR3 length is 15 residues. Germline-derived CDR1 and CDR2 are MNHEY and SMNVEV (reference sequence). Notes on this clone: Its target is not known.

In replicate PCRs of unsorted PBMC, around 310 ng DNA, 31,000 or so T cell genomes, was used. Clones were sequenced by immunoSEQ multiplex PCR, and TCRdb holds only the in-frame ones, with some missing. The table includes fewer than 550,000 clones, roughly 85% detected once. This rearrangement joins TRBV27 to TRBJ2-1; 8 bases match TRBD1. This sequence was found in a woman in her thirties or forties in good health. Some clones in this sample may be carry-over from other donors' samples. The sample was PBMCs. CDR3 nucleotide sequence: TGTGCCAGCAGTTTCTCAGGGGGCAACTACAATGAGCAGTTCTTC. It encodes CASSFSGGNYNEQFF.